The entry that follows covers one T cell receptor (beta chain) sequence. As yet, its antigen is unknown. The data originate from a study of T cell repertoires in cytomegalovirus infection. About the research overall: The study used recently identified HLA-C-restricted and well-studied HLA-B-restricted CMV epitopes. CMV infection together with matching HLA type was indicated by public TCR beta signatures. Overall study findings and caveats: Clonotypes of TCR beta that were HLA-C-restricted and CMV-specific dominated the ex vivo response. The cumulative frequency of public TCR beta families identified carriers of CMV plus the relevant HLA.

TCRdb called the reads again in MiXCR, with one record for every CDR3 protein. The sample yields 200,000 or so distinct CDR3 sequences, 38% seen once. Trimming left V 2 bases short and J 6 bases short, with 9 bases between. Per germline, CDR1 SGHAT and CDR2 FQNNGV. CDR3 size: 13 residues. This receptor was obtained from a human donor in good health (CMV status not recorded). Some clones in this sample may be carry-over from other donors' samples. The material sequenced was CD8+ T cells from cultured PBMCs, taken from culture after CMV antigen stimulation. The V and J genes are TRBV11-2 and TRBJ2-3; D is unclear. The CDR3 is CASSLSLRDTQYF. CDR3 nucleotide sequence: TGTGCCAGCAGCTTATCCCTTCGGGATACGCAGTATTTT.